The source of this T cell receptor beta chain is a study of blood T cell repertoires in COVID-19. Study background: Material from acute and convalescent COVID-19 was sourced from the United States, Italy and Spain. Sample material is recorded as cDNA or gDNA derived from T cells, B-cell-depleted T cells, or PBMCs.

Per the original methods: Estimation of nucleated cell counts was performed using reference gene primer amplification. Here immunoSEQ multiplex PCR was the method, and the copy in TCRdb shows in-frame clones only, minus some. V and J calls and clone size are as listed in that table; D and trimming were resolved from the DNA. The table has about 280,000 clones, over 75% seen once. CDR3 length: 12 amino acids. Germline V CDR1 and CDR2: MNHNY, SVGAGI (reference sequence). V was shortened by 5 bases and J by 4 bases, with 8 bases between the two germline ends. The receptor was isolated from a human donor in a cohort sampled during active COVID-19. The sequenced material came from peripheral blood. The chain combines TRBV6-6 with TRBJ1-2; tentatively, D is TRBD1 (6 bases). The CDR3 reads CASSQDSYGYTF. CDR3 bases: TGTGCCAGCAGTCAGGACAGCTATGGCTACACCTTC.